This T cell receptor (beta chain) was found in a study of OX40 agonist ivuxolimab in advanced cancers. Study details: Each patient was given ivuxolimab into a vein every 2 weeks, at 0.01 to 10 mg/kg.

Produced via immunoSEQ multiplex PCR; TCRdb's table is partial and in-frame only. The table lists approximately 56,000 clones, 80% to 90% of them singletons, with approximately 1.7% in the top ten. CDR1 is SGHNT, CDR2 YYREEE, per germline (reference sequence). The CDR3 contains 16 residues. Trimming pared 4 bases from V and 3 bases from J, leaving 20 bases between. The material was CD4+ or CD8+ T cells sorted from blood, obtained in a trial of the OX40 agonist ivuxolimab. The J gene is TRBJ2-7, the V gene TRBV5-4; D may correspond to TRBD1 or TRBD2 (7 bases each). This sequence was found in an adult with an advanced solid tumor such as melanoma, head and neck, liver or kidney cancer. CDR3 protein: CASSTETGRALYEQYV. CDR3 bases: TGTGCCAGCAGCACTGAGACAGGGAGGGCCCTCTACGAGCAGTACGTC.